The 8 T cell receptor beta chains reported below all come from one sample, sequenced in a study of CD8+ T cells in alopecia areata. RNA was isolated and reverse transcribed to cDNA, the sequencing template. The method was immunoSEQ multiplex PCR; TCRdb's version includes in-frame clones alone and lacks a portion of them. The table has a few hundred thousand clones, roughly two thirds seen once. The sequences come from CD4+ T cells sorted from blood, collected at week 0. The receptor source for this set is a human donor with alopecia areata.

The V call is TRBV29-1, the J call TRBJ2-1; 8 bases are shared with TRBD1. CDR3 size: 14 residues. Germline V lookup: CDR1 SQVTM, CDR2 ANQGSEA. The junction had 5 bases not matched to a gene; V was cut back by 3 bases and J by 4 bases. The CDR3 here is CSVEPGQAYNEQFF. The CDR3 DNA reads TGCAGCGTTGAGCCGGGACAGGCATACAATGAGCAGTTCTTC.

V and J are TRBV29-1 and TRBJ2-7; no clear D. This CDR3 has 13 amino acids. Germline loops: CDR1 SQVTM, CDR2 ANQGSEA. Trimming took 1 base from V and 4 from J, leaving 11 bases between them. The CDR3 protein is CSVEGRYGYEQYF. Written as DNA, the CDR3 is TGCAGCGTTGAAGGCCGGTATGGATACGAGCAGTACTTC.

The V and J genes are TRBV19 and TRBJ2-3; D call uncertain. CDR3 size: 11 residues. V lost 3 bases to trimming and J lost 6 bases, with 4 bases between them. Germline V lookup: CDR1 LNHDA, CDR2 SQIVND (reference sequence). Here the CDR3 reads CASSIGDTQYF. CDR3 bases: TGTGCCAGTAGTATCGGGGATACGCAGTATTTT.

Concerning this clone itself: The sample carries other DNA sequences with the same CDR3. The chain is built from TRBV7-3 and TRBJ1-1; no definite D call. Germline CDR1 and CDR2: SGHTA and FQGTGA. The CDR3 spans 11 residues. The V gene lost 4 bases and the J gene lost 7 bases, with 7 bases spanning the gap. DNA for the CDR3: TGTGCCAGCAGCTCAGGTGGTGAAGCTTTCTTT. This gives the protein CASSSGGEAFF.

This sequence joins TRBV29-1 and TRBJ2-3; 8 bases match TRBD2. V was pared by 0 bases and J by 9 bases, with 11 bases of the junction left unmatched. Germline CDR1 is SQVTM and CDR2 is ANQGSEA. This CDR3 is built from 15 residues. CDR3 residues: CSVEDFWERGTTQYF. The CDR3 DNA is TGCAGCGTTGAAGATTTTTGGGAGCGGGGGACCACGCAGTATTTT.

There are a few counts of this clone. V is TRBV11-2 and J is TRBJ1-1, with D perhaps TRBD1 (5 bases). CDR1 and CDR2 (germline): SGHAT, FQNNGV. The CDR3 has 14 residues. With 2 bases removed from V and 1 base from J, the gap between germline ends came to 8 bases. The CDR3 coding sequence is TGTGCCAGCAGCTTATACACAGGGAACACTGAAGCTTTCTTT. As protein: CASSLYTGNTEAFF.

The rearrangement links TRBV6-5 to TRBJ2-7; TRBD1 is a possible D gene (6 bases). Trimming shortened V by 2 bases and J by 0 bases, and 11 bases separated the two germline ends. This CDR3 spans 15 amino acids. Germline CDR1 is MNHEY and CDR2 is SVGAGI. CDR3 residues: CASSYRGHPSYEQYF. The CDR3 bases are TGTGCCAGCAGTTACAGGGGACACCCCTCCTACGAGCAGTACTTC.

J is TRBJ1-1 and V is TRBV29-1; 7 bases are shared with TRBD1. V gave up 7 bases and J gave up 12 bases; unmatched junction bases: 11. The V gene's germline CDR1 is SQVTM and CDR2 ANQGSEA. The CDR3 consists of 11 residues. CDR3 amino acids: CSATRTGGTFF. In DNA, the CDR3 is TGCAGCGCCACAAGGACAGGTGGAACTTTCTTT. The variable domain in full, with the rest retrieved from reference TRBV29-1 and TRBJ1-1, is SAVISQKPSRDICQRGTSLTIQCQVDSQVTMMFWYRQQPGQSLTLIATANQGSEATYESGFVIDKFPISRPNLTFSTLTVSNMSPEDSSIYLCSATRTGGTFFGQGTRLTVV.